A selection of T cell receptor beta chains follows, all from one sample in a study of T cell repertoires in cytomegalovirus infection. Their antigen targets remain unknown. TCRdb itself ran the reads through MiXCR, one entry per CDR3 protein. Here the sample spans about 110,000 distinct CDR3 sequences, over 30% being singletons. The material was CD8+ T cells from cultured PBMCs, obtained from culture after CMV antigen stimulation. The receptors come from a human donor in good health (CMV status not recorded). Some clones in this sample may be carry-over from other donors' samples. Each CDR3 is given with its conserved first and last residue. The D gene is left open where the match is weak. The listing skips clone size in some rows; elsewhere it reads once, few, many or a size class.

d_call	v_call	j_call	clone_size	cdr3_aa	cdr3_nt
TRBD2	TRBV5-6	TRBJ2-3	few	CASSPKLAGTYTDTQYF	TGTGCCAGCAGCCCGAAACTAGCGGGGACGTACACAGATACGCAGTATTTT
.	TRBV19	TRBJ1-3	few	CASSTGNTIYF	TGTGCCAGTAGTACGGGAAACACCATATATTTT
.	TRBV6-5	TRBJ2-7	few	CASSPDTWNYEQYF	TGTGCCAGCAGTCCCGACACGTGGAACTACGAGCAGTACTTC
.	TRBV12-3/TRBV12-4	TRBJ1-2	.	CASTAFPTSANYGYTF	TGTGCCAGCACAGCTTTCCCTACGTCAGCTAACTATGGCTACACCTTC
.	TRBV2	TRBJ2-2	.	CASSEGFLEVGELFF	TGTGCCAGCAGTGAAGGGTTTCTGGAGGTCGGGGAGCTGTTTTTT
TRBD1	TRBV4-1	TRBJ1-6	.	CASSHGTGVVSNSPLHF	TGCGCCAGCAGCCACGGGACAGGGGTCGTTAGTAATTCACCCCTCCACTTT
.	TRBV9	TRBJ1-2	.	CASSVVRGTGDGYTF	TGTGCCAGCAGCGTAGTGAGGGGGACTGGAGATGGCTACACCTTC
.	TRBV20-1	TRBJ2-7	.	CSAIAGSYEQYF	TGCAGTGCTATTGCCGGAAGCTACGAGCAGTACTTC
TRBD2	TRBV19	TRBJ2-1	many	CASSVTSGGAGGNEQFF	TGTGCCAGTAGTGTGACTAGCGGGGGGGCCGGGGGCAATGAGCAGTTCTTC
.	TRBV7-6	TRBJ2-7	few	CASSLGSRRYEQYF	TGTGCCAGCAGCTTAGGGTCCAGGCGGTACGAGCAGTACTTC
.	TRBV19	TRBJ1-6	.	CASSIIGNSPLHF	TGTGCCAGTAGTATAATCGGTAATTCACCCCTCCACTTT
.	TRBV5-3	TRBJ2-7	.	CASSYTLQGSSYEQYF	TGTGCCAGCAGCTACACCTTACAGGGAAGCTCCTACGAGCAGTACTTC
TRBD1	TRBV7-8	TRBJ1-5	many	CASSLFGTGRGYSNQPQHF	TGTGCCAGCAGCCTTTTCGGGACAGGGAGGGGATATAGCAATCAGCCCCAGCATTTT
.	TRBV7-2	TRBJ2-4	few	CASSLFLGWGAKNIQYF	TGTGCCAGCAGCTTGTTTCTCGGTTGGGGGGCCAAAAACATTCAGTACTTC
.	TRBV7-6	TRBJ2-7	few	CASNSPSSYEQYF	TGTGCCAGCAATTCGCCCTCCTCCTACGAGCAGTACTTC
.	TRBV7-6	TRBJ2-7	.	CASSLETGPYEQYF	TGTGCCAGCAGCTTAGAGACAGGACCCTACGAGCAGTACTTC
.	TRBV27	TRBJ2-1	.	CASSQGTVSSYNEQFF	TGTGCCAGCAGCCAAGGGACGGTAAGCTCCTACAATGAGCAGTTCTTC
.	TRBV5-1	TRBJ1-1	once	CASRLSEGLTEAFF	TGCGCCAGCAGGTTGTCGGAGGGGTTGACTGAAGCTTTCTTT
.	TRBV4-3	TRBJ2-1	few	CASSQATGEHNEQFF	TGCGCCAGCAGCCAGGCCACCGGGGAGCACAATGAGCAGTTCTTC
.	TRBV13	TRBJ2-7	many	CASSLGGLSYEQYF	TGTGCCAGCAGCTTAGGGGGATTGTCCTACGAGCAGTACTTC
.	TRBV7-9	TRBJ2-2	many	CASSLGAVGTGELFF	TGTGCCAGCAGCTTAGGGGCGGTTGGGACCGGGGAGCTGTTTTTT
.	TRBV4-1	TRBJ1-2	few	CASSQEGSNYGYTF	TGCGCCAGCAGCCAAGAGGGGTCAAACTATGGCTACACCTTC
.	TRBV27	TRBJ2-5	.	CASSLGSTGTQYF	TGTGCCAGCAGTTTAGGTAGCACTGGGACCCAGTACTTC
.	TRBV6-6	TRBJ2-7	few	CASSYTGHLSSGKGKKENEQYF	TGTGCCAGCAGTTACACGGGACATCTTTCTTCGGGGAAGGGGAAAAAAGAAAACGAGCAGTACTTC
.	TRBV4-1	TRBJ1-4	.	CASSQEGTSLTTNEKLFF	TGTGCCAGCAGCCAAGAGGGGACATCCTTAACAACTAATGAAAAACTGTTTTTT
TRBD1	TRBV12-3/TRBV12-4	TRBJ1-2	.	CASSQGQNYGYTF	TGTGCCAGCAGTCAGGGACAGAACTATGGCTACACCTTC
.	TRBV12-3/TRBV12-4	TRBJ2-1	.	CTSSLERGVVNEQFF	TGTACCAGCAGTTTAGAGAGGGGGGTGGTAAATGAGCAGTTCTTC
TRBD1	TRBV4-1	TRBJ1-1	many	CASSQIGTVYSTEAFF	TGCGCCAGCAGCCAAATAGGGACAGTCTATTCTACTGAAGCTTTCTTT
.	TRBV20-1	TRBJ1-1	.	CSARGTLRANTEAFF	TGCAGTGCTAGAGGAACGCTGAGGGCGAACACTGAAGCTTTCTTT
.	TRBV12-3/TRBV12-4	TRBJ2-5	.	CASRSRGTQETQYF	TGTGCCAGCCGATCAAGAGGGACCCAAGAGACCCAGTACTTC
.	TRBV7-2	TRBJ2-3	many	CASSRGVVVFLDTQYF	TGTGCCAGCAGCCGAGGAGTGGTAGTCTTTTTAGATACGCAGTATTTT
.	TRBV10-2	TRBJ1-5	few	CASSDGGNQPQHF	TGCGCCAGCAGTGACGGCGGGAATCAGCCCCAGCATTTT
.	TRBV5-4	TRBJ2-1	once	CASSAPGTPSYNEQFF	TGTGCCAGCAGCGCCCCCGGGACACCCTCCTACAATGAGCAGTTCTTC
.	TRBV6-6	TRBJ1-2	few	CASSYSVSVDGYTF	TGTGCCAGCAGTTACTCGGTCTCAGTAGATGGCTACACCTTC
.	TRBV12-3/TRBV12-4	TRBJ2-5	few	CASSLAHARTQYF	TGTGCCAGCAGTTTAGCCCACGCCAGGACCCAGTACTTC
.	TRBV10-3	TRBJ1-1	many	CAISESGDLNTEAFF	TGTGCCATCAGTGAGTCCGGGGACCTGAACACTGAAGCTTTCTTT
.	TRBV7-3	TRBJ2-7	.	CASSNTGRRGEQYF	TGTGCCAGCAGCAATACGGGACGCCGGGGCGAGCAGTACTTC
.	TRBV15	TRBJ1-5	few	CATSRGIGSQPQHF	TGTGCCACCAGCAGAGGGATAGGGAGTCAGCCCCAGCATTTT